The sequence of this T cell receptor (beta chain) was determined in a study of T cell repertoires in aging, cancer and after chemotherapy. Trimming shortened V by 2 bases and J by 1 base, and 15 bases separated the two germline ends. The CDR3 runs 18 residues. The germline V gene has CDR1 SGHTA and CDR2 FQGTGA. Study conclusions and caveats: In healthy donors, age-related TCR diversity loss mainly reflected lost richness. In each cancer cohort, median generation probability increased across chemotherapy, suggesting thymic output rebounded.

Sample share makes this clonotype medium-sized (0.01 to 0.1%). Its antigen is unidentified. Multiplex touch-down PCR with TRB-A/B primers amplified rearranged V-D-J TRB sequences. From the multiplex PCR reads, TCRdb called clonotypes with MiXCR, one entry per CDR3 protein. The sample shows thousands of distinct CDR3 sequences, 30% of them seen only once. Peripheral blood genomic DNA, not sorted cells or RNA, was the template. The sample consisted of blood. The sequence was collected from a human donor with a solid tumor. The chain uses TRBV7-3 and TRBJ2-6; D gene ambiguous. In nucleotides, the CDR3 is TGTGCCAGCAGCTTATTAGGTCTCCGGCAATCTGGGGCCAACGTCCTGACTTTC. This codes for CASSLLGLRQSGANVLTF.